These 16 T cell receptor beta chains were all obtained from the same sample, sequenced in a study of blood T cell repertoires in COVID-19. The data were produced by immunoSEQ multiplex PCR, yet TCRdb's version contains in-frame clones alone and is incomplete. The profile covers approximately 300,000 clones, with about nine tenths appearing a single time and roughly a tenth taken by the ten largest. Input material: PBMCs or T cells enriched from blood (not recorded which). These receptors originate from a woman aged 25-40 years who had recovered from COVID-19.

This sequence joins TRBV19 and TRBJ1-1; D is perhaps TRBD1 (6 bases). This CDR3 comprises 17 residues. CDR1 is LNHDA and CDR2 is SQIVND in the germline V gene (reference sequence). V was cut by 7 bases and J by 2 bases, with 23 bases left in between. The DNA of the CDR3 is TGTGCCAGTACCAATTATCAGGTGTACAGGGACAACACTGAAGCTTTCTTT. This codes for CASTNYQVYRDNTEAFF.

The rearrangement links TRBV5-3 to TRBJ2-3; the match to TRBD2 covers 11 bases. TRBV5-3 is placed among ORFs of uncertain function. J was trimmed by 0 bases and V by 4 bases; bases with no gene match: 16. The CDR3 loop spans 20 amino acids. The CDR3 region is CARSVRFWVAGGNSTDTQYF. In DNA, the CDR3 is TGTGCCAGAAGCGTTCGTTTTTGGGTAGCGGGGGGGAATAGCACAGATACGCAGTATTTT.

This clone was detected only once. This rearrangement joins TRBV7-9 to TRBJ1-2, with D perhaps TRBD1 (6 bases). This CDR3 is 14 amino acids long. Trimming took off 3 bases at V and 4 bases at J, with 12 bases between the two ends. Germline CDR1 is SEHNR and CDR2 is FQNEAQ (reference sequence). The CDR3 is CASSFPGAGYGYTF. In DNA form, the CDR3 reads TGTGCCAGCAGCTTTCCAGGGGCTGGCTATGGCTACACCTTC.

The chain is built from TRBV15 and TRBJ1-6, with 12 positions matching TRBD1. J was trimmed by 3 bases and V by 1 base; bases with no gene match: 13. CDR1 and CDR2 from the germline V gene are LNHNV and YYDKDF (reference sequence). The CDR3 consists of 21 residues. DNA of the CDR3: TGTGCCACCAGCAGAGCGGTTAGGGGACAGGGGGCCACCCTCTATAATTCACCCCTCCACTTT. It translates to CATSRAVRGQGATLYNSPLHF.

DNA for the CDR3: TGTGCCATCCAGGGGGTCAGCGATCAGCCCCAGCATTTT. This gives the protein CAIQGVSDQPQHF. The V call is TRBV7-9, the J call TRBJ1-5; 7 nucleotides agree with TRBD1. Germline CDR1 reads SEHNR; CDR2 reads FQNEAQ (reference sequence). The CDR3 totals 13 residues. The trim removed 10 bases at V and 5 bases at J, leaving 8 bases unmatched.

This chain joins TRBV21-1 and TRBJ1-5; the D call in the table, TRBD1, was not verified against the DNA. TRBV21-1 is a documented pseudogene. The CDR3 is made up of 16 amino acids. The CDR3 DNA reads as TGTGCCAGCAGCAATTCCAGGGGAGATAGCAATCAGCCCCAGCATTTT. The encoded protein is CASSNSRGDSNQPQHF.

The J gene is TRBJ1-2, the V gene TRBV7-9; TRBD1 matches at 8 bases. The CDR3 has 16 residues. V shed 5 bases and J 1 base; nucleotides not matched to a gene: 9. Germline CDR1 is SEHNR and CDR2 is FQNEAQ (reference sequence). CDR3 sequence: CASSRGTGGDNYGYTF. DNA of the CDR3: TGTGCCAGCAGCCGGGGGACAGGAGGCGATAACTATGGCTACACCTTC.

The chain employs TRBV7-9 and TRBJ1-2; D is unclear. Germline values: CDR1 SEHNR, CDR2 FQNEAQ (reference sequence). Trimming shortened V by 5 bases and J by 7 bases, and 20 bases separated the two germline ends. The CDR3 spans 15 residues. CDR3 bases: TGTGCCAGCAGCACGGAGGTTGGTTTAGGAGGTGGCTACACCTTC. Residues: CASSTEVGLGGGYTF.

CDR3 in amino acids: CASSIGTSGTDTQYF. DNA of the CDR3: TGTGCCAGTAGTATCGGGACTAGCGGCACAGATACGCAGTATTTT. V usage is TRBV19 and J usage is TRBJ2-3, with 10 bases fitting TRBD2. Per germline, CDR1 LNHDA and CDR2 SQIVND (reference sequence). This CDR3 comprises 15 residues. J gave up 1 base and V 3 bases, and 1 base lay outside the gene matches.

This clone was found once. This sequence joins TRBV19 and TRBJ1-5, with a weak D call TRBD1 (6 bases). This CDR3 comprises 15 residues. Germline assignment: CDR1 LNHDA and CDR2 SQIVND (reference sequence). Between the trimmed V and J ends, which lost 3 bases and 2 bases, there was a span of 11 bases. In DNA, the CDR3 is TGTGCCAGTAGTATGGTCGCAGGGGGCAATCAGCCCCAGCATTTT. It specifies CASSMVAGGNQPQHF.

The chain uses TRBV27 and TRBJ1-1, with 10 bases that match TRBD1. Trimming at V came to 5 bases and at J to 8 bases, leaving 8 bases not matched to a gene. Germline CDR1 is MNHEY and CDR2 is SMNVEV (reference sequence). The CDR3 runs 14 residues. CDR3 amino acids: CASSPYRDRGEAFF. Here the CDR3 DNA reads TGTGCCAGCAGTCCATACCGGGACAGGGGAGAAGCTTTCTTT.

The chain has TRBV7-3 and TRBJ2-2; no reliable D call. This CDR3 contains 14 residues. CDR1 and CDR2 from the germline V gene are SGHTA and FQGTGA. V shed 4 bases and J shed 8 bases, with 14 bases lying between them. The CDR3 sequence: CASSSLRNSGELFF. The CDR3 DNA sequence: TGTGCCAGCAGCTCACTGCGTAACTCAGGGGAGCTGTTTTTT.

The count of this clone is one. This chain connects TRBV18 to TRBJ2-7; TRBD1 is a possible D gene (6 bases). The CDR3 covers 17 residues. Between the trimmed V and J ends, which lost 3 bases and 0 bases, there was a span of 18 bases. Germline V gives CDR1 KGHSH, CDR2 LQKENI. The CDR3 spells CASSPELLQGNSYEQYF. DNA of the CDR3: TGTGCCAGCTCACCCGAATTACTACAGGGAAACTCCTACGAGCAGTACTTC.

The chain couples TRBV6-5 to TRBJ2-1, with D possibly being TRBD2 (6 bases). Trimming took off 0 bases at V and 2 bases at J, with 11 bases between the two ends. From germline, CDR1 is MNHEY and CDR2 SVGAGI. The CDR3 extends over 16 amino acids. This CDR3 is CASSYSVAVPYNEQFF. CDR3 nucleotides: TGTGCCAGCAGTTACTCGGTAGCGGTACCCTACAATGAGCAGTTCTTC.

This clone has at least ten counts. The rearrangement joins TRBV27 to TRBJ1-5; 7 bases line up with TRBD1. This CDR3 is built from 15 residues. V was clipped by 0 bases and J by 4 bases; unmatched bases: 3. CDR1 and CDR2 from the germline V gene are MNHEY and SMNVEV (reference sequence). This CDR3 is CASSLSGTENQPQHF. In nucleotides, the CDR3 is TGTGCCAGCAGTTTATCGGGGACAGAGAATCAGCCCCAGCATTTT.

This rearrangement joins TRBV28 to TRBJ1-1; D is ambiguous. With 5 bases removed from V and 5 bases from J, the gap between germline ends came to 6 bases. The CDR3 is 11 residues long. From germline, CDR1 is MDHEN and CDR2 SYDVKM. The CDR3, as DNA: TGTGCCAGCAGTACGGTGACTGAAGCTTTCTTT. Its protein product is CASSTVTEAFF.